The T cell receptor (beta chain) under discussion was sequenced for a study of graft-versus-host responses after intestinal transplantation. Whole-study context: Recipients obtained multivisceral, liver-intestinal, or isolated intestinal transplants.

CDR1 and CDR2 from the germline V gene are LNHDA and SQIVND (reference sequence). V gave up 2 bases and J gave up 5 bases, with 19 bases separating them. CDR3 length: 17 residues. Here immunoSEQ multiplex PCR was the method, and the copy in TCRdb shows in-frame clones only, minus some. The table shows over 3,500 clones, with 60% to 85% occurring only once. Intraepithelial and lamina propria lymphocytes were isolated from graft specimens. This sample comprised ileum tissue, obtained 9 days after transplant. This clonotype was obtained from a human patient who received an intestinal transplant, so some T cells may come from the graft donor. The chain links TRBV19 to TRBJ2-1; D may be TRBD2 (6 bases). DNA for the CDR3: TGTGCCAGTAGTATAATCGCGGCGGGGAAGGGGCACAATGAGCAGTTCTTC. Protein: CASSIIAAGKGHNEQFF.